Each of the 4 T cell receptor beta chains below was sequenced from the same sample in a study of blood T cell repertoires in COVID-19. The assay was immunoSEQ multiplex PCR, and TCRdb's table has in-frame clones only and misses some. The repertoire holds about 190,000 clones, with 65% to 80% as singletons. Sequenced sample: peripheral blood. Receptors were obtained from a woman aged 45-65 years with acute or convalescent COVID-19.

The chain combines TRBV15 with TRBJ2-6; the D gene is possibly TRBD2 (5 bases). Germline CDR1 and CDR2: LNHNV and YYDKDF (reference sequence). CDR3 length equals 15 residues. Trimming cost V 5 bases and J 0 bases, with 8 bases left between them. DNA for the CDR3: TGTGCCACCAGCGCTCGGGGCTCTGGGGCCAACGTCCTGACTTTC. Encoded protein: CATSARGSGANVLTF.

This rearrangement joins TRBV7-6 to TRBJ2-5; TRBD1 matches at 8 bases. The CDR3 has 16 residues. Per germline, CDR1 SGHVS and CDR2 FNYEAQ. The trim removed 3 bases at V and 4 bases at J, leaving 10 bases unmatched. The CDR3 region is CASSLLRQGIGETQYF. The CDR3 nucleotides are TGTGCCAGCAGCTTGCTTAGACAGGGGATCGGAGAGACCCAGTACTTC.

This clone appeared a few times. Additional DNA sequences in this sample encode the identical CDR3. The J gene is TRBJ2-7, the V gene TRBV5-1; 8 bases map to TRBD1. The V gene's germline CDR1 is SGHRS and CDR2 YFSETQ. J gave up 3 bases and V 0 bases, and 5 bases lay outside the gene matches. The CDR3 has 15 residues. The CDR3 bases are TGCGCCAGCAGCTTGGCCGGACAGGGAGGCTACGAGCAGTACTTC. Translating gives CASSLAGQGGYEQYF.

This chain connects TRBV5-1 to TRBJ1-4; 7 bases align to TRBD1. V shed 0 bases, J shed 4 bases, and the junction held 6 bases outside the gene matches. Germline CDR1 and CDR2: SGHRS and YFSETQ. This CDR3 contains 16 residues. The CDR3 coding sequence is TGCGCCAGCAGCTTGGCGACAGGGACTGGTAATGAAAAACTGTTTTTT. Protein sequence: CASSLATGTGNEKLFF.